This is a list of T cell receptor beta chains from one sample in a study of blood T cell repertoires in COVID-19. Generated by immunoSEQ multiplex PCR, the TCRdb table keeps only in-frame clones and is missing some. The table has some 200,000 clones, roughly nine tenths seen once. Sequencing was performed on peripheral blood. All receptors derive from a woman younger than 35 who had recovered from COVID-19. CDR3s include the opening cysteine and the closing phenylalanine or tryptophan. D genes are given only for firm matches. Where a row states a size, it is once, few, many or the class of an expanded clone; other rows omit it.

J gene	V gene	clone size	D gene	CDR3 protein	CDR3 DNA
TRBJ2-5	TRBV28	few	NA	CASSSGSGETQYF	TGTGCCAGCAGTTCCGGGAGTGGGGAGACCCAGTACTTC
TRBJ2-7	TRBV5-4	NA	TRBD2	CASSSLAGGLHEQYF	TGTGCCAGCAGCTCACTAGCGGGAGGCCTCCACGAGCAGTACTTC
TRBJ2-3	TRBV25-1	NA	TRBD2	CASSDPWLAGTTDTQYF	TGTGCCAGCAGTGATCCCTGGCTAGCGGGAACCACAGATACGCAGTATTTT
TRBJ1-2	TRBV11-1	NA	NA	CASSTSGMVGGYTF	TGTGCCAGCAGTACCTCAGGGATGGTTGGTGGCTACACCTTC
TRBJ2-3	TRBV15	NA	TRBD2	CATSTGLAGYTDTQYF	TGTGCCACCAGCACGGGACTAGCGGGATACACAGATACGCAGTATTTT
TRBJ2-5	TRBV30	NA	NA	CAWSVLGRGRSGETQYF	TGTGCCTGGAGTGTACTGGGTCGGGGGAGGTCGGGAGAGACCCAGTACTTC
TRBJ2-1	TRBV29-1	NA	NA	CSVPPAGQQDNEQFF	TGCAGCGTTCCTCCTGCGGGCCAACAAGACAATGAGCAGTTCTTC
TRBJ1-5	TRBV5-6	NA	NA	CASSLMEESQPQHF	TGTGCCAGCAGCCTAATGGAGGAAAGTCAGCCCCAGCATTTT
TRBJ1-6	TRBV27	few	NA	CATSDTWNSPLHF	TGTGCCACCAGTGACACTTGGAATTCACCCCTCCACTTT
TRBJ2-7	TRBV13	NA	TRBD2	CASTRGGLAGEAYEQYF	TGTGCCAGCACCCGGGGGGGACTAGCGGGAGAAGCCTACGAGCAGTACTTC
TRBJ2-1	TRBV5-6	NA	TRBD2	CASSIPGAGVYNEQFF	TGTGCCAGCAGCATTCCGGGAGCGGGAGTCTACAATGAGCAGTTCTTC
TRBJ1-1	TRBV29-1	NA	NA	CSVEGWGLNTEAFF	TGCAGCGTTGAAGGATGGGGGCTGAACACTGAAGCTTTCTTT
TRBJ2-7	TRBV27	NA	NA	CASSFGVSGSSEQYF	TGTGCCAGCAGTTTCGGGGTGAGCGGCTCTAGTGAGCAGTACTTC
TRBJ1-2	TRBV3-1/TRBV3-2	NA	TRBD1	CASSQEDRGYGYTF	TGTGCCAGCAGCCAAGAAGACAGGGGCTATGGCTACACCTTC
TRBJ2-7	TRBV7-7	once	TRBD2	CASSSGLAYAYEQYF	TGTGCCAGCAGCTCCGGACTAGCCTACGCCTACGAGCAGTACTTC
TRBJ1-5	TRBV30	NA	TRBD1	CAWRETGGQPQHF	TGTGCCTGGAGGGAGACAGGGGGTCAGCCCCAGCATTTT
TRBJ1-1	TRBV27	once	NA	CATASGNTEAFF	TGTGCCACCGCCTCGGGGAACACTGAAGCTTTCTTT
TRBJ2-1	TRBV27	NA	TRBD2	CASSLASGVYNEQFF	TGTGCCAGCAGTTTAGCTAGCGGGGTTTACAATGAGCAGTTCTTC
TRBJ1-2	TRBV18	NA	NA	CASSRDSIYGYTF	TGTGCCAGCTCGCGCGACAGTATCTATGGCTACACCTTC
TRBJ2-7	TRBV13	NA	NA	CASSRITDRPIYEQYF	TGTGCCAGCAGCCGGATCACCGACAGGCCAATCTACGAGCAGTACTTC
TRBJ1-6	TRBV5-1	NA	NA	CASSPGPGESPLHF	TGCGCCAGCAGCCCGGGACCGGGAGAGTCACCCCTCCACTTT
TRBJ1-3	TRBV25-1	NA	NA	CASSDLHVESSGNTIYF	TGTGCCAGCAGTGACCTACACGTGGAGAGCTCTGGAAACACCATATATTTT
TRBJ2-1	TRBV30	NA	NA	CAWSVTMDEQFF	TGTGCCTGGAGTGTAACTATGGATGAGCAGTTCTTC
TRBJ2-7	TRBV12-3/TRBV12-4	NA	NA	CASSLTPPYEQYF	TGTGCCAGCAGTTTAACTCCTCCCTACGAGCAGTACTTC
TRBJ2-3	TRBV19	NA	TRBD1	CASSLTGRTDTQYF	TGTGCCAGTAGCCTGACAGGGCGCACAGATACGCAGTATTTT
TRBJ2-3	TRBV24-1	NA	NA	CATSLSGRADTQYF	TGTGCCACCAGCCTCTCGGGTCGCGCAGATACGCAGTATTTT
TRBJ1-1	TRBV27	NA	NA	CASSLQGRMAEAFF	TGTGCCAGCAGTTTGCAGGGCCGGATGGCTGAAGCTTTCTTT
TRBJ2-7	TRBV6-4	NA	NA	CASSPLPGYEQYF	TGTGCCAGCAGTCCCTTGCCCGGCTACGAGCAGTACTTC
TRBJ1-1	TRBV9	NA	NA	CASTGINTEAFF	TGTGCCAGCACGGGAATCAACACTGAAGCTTTCTTT
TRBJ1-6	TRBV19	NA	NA	CASSPQGMPSSYNSPLHF	TGTGCCAGTAGTCCTCAGGGCATGCCGAGCTCCTATAATTCACCCCTCCACTTT
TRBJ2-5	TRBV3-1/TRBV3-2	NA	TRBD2	CASSQSGRAGVETQYF	TGTGCCAGCAGCCAAAGCGGGAGGGCCGGTGTGGAGACCCAGTACTTC
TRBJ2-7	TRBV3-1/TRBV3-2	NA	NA	CASSLGGPYEQYF	TGTGCCAGCAGCCTAGGGGGACCTTACGAGCAGTACTTC
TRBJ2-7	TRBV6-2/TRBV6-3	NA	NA	CASSQSYEQYF	TGTGCCAGCAGTCAATCCTACGAGCAGTACTTC